The rows below give T cell receptor beta chains drawn from one sample of a study of cytomegalovirus exposure and HLA in healthy donors. Profiled with immunoSEQ multiplex PCR; TCRdb holds only in-frame clones, not every one. The sample yields some 150,000 clones, more than 60% seen once. The sequenced sample consisted of PBMCs. All receptors derive from a man aged 40-49 years in good health and CMV-seronegative. The CDR3 runs from the conserved cysteine through the conserved F or W. The order of the fields is J gene, V gene, clone size, D gene, CDR3 DNA, CDR3 protein. The D gene is left open where the match is weak. Part of the rows lack a size; the others show once, few, many or a class for expanded clones.

J: TRBJ2-1; V: TRBV5-6; size: once; D: NA; DNA: TGTGCCAGCAGCCAAACTGAGGGATTGATAAGTAGCAATGAGCAGTTCTTC; CDR3: CASSQTEGLISSNEQFF
J: TRBJ2-5; V: TRBV10-1; size: NA; D: NA; DNA: TGCGCCAGCAGTAAACAGGGTTGGGAGACCCAGTACTTC; CDR3: CASSKQGWETQYF
J: TRBJ1-1; V: TRBV7-9; size: NA; D: NA; DNA: NA; CDR3: CASSFGPGQEAFF
J: TRBJ2-1; V: TRBV29-1; size: NA; D: NA; DNA: TGCAGCGTATTAGGGGCGCCAAGCTCCTACAATGAGCAGTTCTTC; CDR3: CSVLGAPSSYNEQFF
J: TRBJ1-2; V: TRBV27; size: few; D: NA; DNA: TGTGCCAGCAGTCCCCTTGGGCAAGCCTATGGCTACACCTTC; CDR3: CASSPLGQAYGYTF
J: TRBJ2-1; V: TRBV9; size: NA; D: TRBD2; DNA: TGTGCCAGCAGCGTTGGGACTAGCTTCAACAATGAGCAGTTCTTC; CDR3: CASSVGTSFNNEQFF
J: TRBJ2-7; V: TRBV6-5; size: few; D: NA; DNA: TGTGCCAGCAGTTACTCGCGGTCCTACAAGCAGTACTTC; CDR3: CASSYSRSYKQYF
J: TRBJ2-1; V: TRBV7-8; size: NA; D: NA; DNA: TGTGCCAGCAGCTTAGTTATTTCCTACAATGAGCAGTTCTTC; CDR3: CASSLVISYNEQFF
J: TRBJ2-1; V: TRBV18; size: NA; D: NA; DNA: TGTGCCAGCTCACTAAGACAGGACGGCTCCTACAATGAGCAGTTCTTC; CDR3: CASSLRQDGSYNEQFF
J: TRBJ2-3; V: TRBV11-2; size: few; D: NA; DNA: TGTGCCAGCAGCTTAGCCCCTATTAGAGGAGATACGCAGTATTTT; CDR3: CASSLAPIRGDTQYF
J: TRBJ1-3; V: TRBV5-1; size: NA; D: TRBD1; DNA: TGCGCCAGCAGCCCGCGCGGGGGACAGGGGGCATCTGGAAACACCATATATTTT; CDR3: CASSPRGGQGASGNTIYF
J: TRBJ1-4; V: TRBV15; size: few; D: NA; DNA: TGTGCCACCAGCAGGGGGGTAGGGGGAACTAATGAAAAACTGTTTTTT; CDR3: CATSRGVGGTNEKLFF
J: TRBJ1-6; V: TRBV19; size: NA; D: TRBD1; DNA: TGTGCCAGTAGTAGCCTCCCGGGACAGGCTTCACCCCTCCACTTT; CDR3: CASSSLPGQASPLHF
J: TRBJ2-7; V: TRBV5-1; size: once; D: NA; DNA: TGCGCCAGCAGCTTGTCAGGGTCCCCCTACGAGCAGTACTTC; CDR3: CASSLSGSPYEQYF
J: TRBJ1-2; V: TRBV5-1; size: NA; D: TRBD1; DNA: TGCGCCAGCAGCTCCGGACCGACAGGGAGCTATGGCTACACCTTC; CDR3: CASSSGPTGSYGYTF